The present T cell receptor beta chain was sequenced within a study of blood T cell repertoires in COVID-19 (dated by TCRdb to between 2020 and 2021). Concerning the study at large: Samples from collaborators originated in the United States, Italy and Spain and spanned both the acute and convalescent phases of COVID-19. Deeply sampled blood TCRbeta repertoires from subjects exposed to, actively infected with, or recovered from COVID-19 were included in the dataset. The prospective study material was composed of cDNA or gDNA derived from T cells, B-cell-depleted T cells, or PBMCs. Where available, HLA class I and class II types were obtained from metadata supplied by the sample provider rather than from assay-based typing. The repertoires were released in a freely available public database intended as a resource for research on the immune response to SARS-CoV-2. Sample metadata almost always included a de-identified subject ID, COVID-19 status, age in years and sex. The samples were drawn from the first 160 participants of the ongoing ImmuneRACE study and from roughly 1,300 subjects provided by 6 global collaborators. Points the paper makes about the study in general: The amount of clinical and demographic metadata varied by source and participant and was provided uncurated.

As regards this clone: Its antigen has not been determined. No base-level quality is on record; no much larger clone is a single base apart.

Via the germline V gene, CDR1 is MNHEY and CDR2 SVGAGI. The CDR3 spans 11 residues, from the cysteine through the phenylalanine. CDR3 DNA is the only sequence kept; it has 33 bases, read in frame from the first base. The junction carries 14 bases between V and J, which are trimmed by 8 bases and 10 bases respectively. Participants in the prospective study were enrolled through a virtual design, were aged about 18 to 90 years, and lived in roughly 24 United States geographic areas. In the prospective study, cohorts were assigned on the basis of participant-reported clinical history obtained from a screening survey and a study questionnaire. For ImmuneRACE Cohort 3, a participant was defined as recovered based on two consecutive negative NP/OP PCR tests, clearance by a healthcare professional, or resolution of symptoms. Each participant in the prospective study had whole blood, serum and a nasopharyngeal or oropharyngeal swab collected by mobile phlebotomists. Over a roughly 2-month period, participants in the prospective study had the option of providing additional blood draws and questionnaires. Before DNA extraction, prospective study blood samples were shipped either frozen or at room temperature.

TCRbeta CDR3 regions were amplified from genomic DNA by means of the immunoSEQ Assay, a bias-controlled multiplex PCR. In the paper's pipeline: The number of nucleated cells in each sample was estimated by amplification of reference gene primers within the assay. To quantify the absolute abundance of each unique TCRbeta CDR3 rearrangement, sequence reads were collapsed and filtered. For each sample, productive Simpson clonality was calculated by taking the square root of Simpson's diversity index across productive rearrangements. TCRdb stores this immuneACCESS table with in-frame sequences only. Part of the clones is absent; in the studies checked, under half of the shortfall reflects unresolved V genes, and no reason is known for the rest. The V and J calls and clone size come from that table; D and trimming were worked out from the DNA. The sample yields about 370,000 clones; approximately 89% were counted once. Jointly, the top ten make up 1.5% to 2% of the sample.

The chain joins TRBV6-5 to TRBJ2-5, with TRBD2 tentatively as D gene (5 bases match). Sample: PBMCs or T cells enriched from blood (not recorded which). This clonotype originated in a woman in her 30s who had recovered from COVID-19. Here is the DNA: TGTGCCAGCGGGTATATTGAGGGCCAGTACTTC. This gives the protein CASGYIEGQYF.